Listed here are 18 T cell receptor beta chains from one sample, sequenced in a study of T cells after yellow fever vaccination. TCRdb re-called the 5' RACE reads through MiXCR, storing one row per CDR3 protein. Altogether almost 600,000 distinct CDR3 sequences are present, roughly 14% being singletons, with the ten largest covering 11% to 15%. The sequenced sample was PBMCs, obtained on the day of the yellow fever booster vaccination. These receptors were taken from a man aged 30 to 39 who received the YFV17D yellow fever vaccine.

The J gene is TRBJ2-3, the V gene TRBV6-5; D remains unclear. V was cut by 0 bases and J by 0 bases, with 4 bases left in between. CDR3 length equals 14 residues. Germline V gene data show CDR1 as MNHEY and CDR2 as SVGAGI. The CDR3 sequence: CASSYSWSTDTQYF. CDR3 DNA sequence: TGTGCCAGCAGTTACTCCTGGAGCACAGATACGCAGTATTTT.

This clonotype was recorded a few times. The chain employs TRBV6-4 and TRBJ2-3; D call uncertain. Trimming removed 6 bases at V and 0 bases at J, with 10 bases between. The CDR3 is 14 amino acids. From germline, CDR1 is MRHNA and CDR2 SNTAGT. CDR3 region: CASRAHGSTDTQYF. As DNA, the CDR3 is TGTGCCAGCAGGGCCCATGGTAGCACAGATACGCAGTATTTT.

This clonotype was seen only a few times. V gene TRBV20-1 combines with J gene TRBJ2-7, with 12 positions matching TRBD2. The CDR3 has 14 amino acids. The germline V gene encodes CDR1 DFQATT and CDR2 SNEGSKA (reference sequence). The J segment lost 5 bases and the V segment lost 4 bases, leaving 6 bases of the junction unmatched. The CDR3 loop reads CSAIGLAGNHEQYF. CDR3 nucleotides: TGCAGTGCTATAGGACTAGCGGGGAATCACGAGCAGTACTTC.

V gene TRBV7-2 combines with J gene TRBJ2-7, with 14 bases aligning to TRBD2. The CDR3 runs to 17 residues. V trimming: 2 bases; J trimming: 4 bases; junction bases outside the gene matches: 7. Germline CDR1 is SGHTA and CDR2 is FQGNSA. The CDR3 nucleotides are TGTGCCAGCAGCTTAAGGACTAGCGGGAGGATCACTTACGAGCAGTACTTC. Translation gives CASSLRTSGRITYEQYF.

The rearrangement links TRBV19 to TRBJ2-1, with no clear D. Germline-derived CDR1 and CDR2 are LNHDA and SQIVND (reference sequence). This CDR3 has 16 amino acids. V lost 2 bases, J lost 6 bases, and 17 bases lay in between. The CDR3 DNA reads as TGTGCCAGTAGTATATCGGGCAGGCCCCTCGCCAATGAGCAGTTCTTC. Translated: CASSISGRPLANEQFF.

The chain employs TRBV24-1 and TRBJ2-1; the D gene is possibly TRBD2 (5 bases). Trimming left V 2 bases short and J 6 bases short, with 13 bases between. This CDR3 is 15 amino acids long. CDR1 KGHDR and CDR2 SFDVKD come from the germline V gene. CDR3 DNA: TGTGCCACCAGTGATTACGGCGGGCCCACCAATGAGCAGTTCTTC. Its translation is CATSDYGGPTNEQFF.

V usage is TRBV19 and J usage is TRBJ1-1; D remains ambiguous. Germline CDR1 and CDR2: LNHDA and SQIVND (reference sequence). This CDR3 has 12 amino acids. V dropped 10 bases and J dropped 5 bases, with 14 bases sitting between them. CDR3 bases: TGTGCCACCACCTTGGGTGGGACTGAAGCTTTCTTT. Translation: CATTLGGTEAFF.

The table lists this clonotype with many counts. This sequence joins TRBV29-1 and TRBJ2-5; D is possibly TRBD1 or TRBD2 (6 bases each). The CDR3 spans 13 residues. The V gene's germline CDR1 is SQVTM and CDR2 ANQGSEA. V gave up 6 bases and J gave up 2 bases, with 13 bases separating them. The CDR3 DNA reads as TGCAGCGTCCTACGGGGGCCACAAGAGACCCAGTACTTC. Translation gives CSVLRGPQETQYF.

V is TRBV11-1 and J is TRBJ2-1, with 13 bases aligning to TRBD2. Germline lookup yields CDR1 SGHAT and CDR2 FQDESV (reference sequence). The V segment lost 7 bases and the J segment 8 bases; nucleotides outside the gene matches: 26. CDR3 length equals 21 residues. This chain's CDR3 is CASISPMKTSGRAGVGDEQFF. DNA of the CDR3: TGTGCCAGCATAAGTCCGATGAAAACTAGCGGGAGGGCCGGGGTGGGAGATGAGCAGTTCTTC.

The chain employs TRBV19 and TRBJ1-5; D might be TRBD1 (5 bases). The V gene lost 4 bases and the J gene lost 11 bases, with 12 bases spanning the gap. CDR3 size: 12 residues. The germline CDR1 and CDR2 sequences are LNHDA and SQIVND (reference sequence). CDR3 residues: CASSKERGAQHF. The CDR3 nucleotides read TGTGCCAGTAGTAAAGAGAGGGGAGCCCAGCATTTT.

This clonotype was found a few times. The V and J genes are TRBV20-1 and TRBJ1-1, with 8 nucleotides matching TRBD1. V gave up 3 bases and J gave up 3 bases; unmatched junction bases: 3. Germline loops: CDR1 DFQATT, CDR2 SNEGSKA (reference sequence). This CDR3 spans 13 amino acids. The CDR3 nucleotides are TGCAGTGCTAGGGCGACAGGGGACACTGAAGCTTTCTTT. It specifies CSARATGDTEAFF.

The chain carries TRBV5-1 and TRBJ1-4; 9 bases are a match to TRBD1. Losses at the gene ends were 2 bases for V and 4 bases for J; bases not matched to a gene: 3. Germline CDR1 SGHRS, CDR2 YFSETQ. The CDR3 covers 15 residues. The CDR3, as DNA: TGCGCCAGCAGCTTACAGGGGGCAGATAATGAAAAACTGTTTTTT. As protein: CASSLQGADNEKLFF.

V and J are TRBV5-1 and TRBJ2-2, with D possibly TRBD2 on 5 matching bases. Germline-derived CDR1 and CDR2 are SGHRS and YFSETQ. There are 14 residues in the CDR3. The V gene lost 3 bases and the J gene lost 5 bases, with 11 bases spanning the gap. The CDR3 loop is CASSSILDTGELFF. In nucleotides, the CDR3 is TGCGCCAGCAGCTCGATACTAGATACCGGGGAGCTGTTTTTT.

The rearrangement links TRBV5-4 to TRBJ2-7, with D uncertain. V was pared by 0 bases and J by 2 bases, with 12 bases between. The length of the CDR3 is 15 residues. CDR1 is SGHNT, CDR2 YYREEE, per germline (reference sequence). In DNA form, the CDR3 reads TGTGCCAGCAGCTTGGGATCCACTCCCGCCTACGAGCAGTACTTC. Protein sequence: CASSLGSTPAYEQYF.

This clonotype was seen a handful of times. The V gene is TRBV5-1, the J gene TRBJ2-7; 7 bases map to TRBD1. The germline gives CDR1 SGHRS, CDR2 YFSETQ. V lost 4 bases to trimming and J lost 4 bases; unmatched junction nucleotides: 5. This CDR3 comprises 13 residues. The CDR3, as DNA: TGCGCCAGCAGCACAGGACAGGTATACGAGCAGTACTTC. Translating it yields CASSTGQVYEQYF.

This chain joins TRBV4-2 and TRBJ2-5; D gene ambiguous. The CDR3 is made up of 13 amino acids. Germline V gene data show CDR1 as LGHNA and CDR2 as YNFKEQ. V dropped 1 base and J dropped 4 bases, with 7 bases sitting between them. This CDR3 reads CASSQVSRETQYF. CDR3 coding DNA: TGTGCCAGCAGCCAAGTGTCCAGAGAGACCCAGTACTTC.

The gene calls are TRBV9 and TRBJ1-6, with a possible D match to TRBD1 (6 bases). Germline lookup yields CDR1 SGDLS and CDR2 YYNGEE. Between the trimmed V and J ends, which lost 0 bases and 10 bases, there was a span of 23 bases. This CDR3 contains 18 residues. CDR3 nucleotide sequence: TGTGCCAGCAGCGTAGAGGGCGATCCTATACCCACAGGGTCACCCCTCCACTTT. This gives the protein CASSVEGDPIPTGSPLHF.

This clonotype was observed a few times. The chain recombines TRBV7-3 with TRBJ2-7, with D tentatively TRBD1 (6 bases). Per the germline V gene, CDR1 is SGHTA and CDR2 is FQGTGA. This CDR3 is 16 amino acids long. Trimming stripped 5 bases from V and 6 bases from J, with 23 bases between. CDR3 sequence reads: CASSLYSGTTGGEQYF. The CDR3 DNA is TGTGCCAGCAGCCTGTATTCCGGGACAACGGGCGGCGAGCAGTACTTC.